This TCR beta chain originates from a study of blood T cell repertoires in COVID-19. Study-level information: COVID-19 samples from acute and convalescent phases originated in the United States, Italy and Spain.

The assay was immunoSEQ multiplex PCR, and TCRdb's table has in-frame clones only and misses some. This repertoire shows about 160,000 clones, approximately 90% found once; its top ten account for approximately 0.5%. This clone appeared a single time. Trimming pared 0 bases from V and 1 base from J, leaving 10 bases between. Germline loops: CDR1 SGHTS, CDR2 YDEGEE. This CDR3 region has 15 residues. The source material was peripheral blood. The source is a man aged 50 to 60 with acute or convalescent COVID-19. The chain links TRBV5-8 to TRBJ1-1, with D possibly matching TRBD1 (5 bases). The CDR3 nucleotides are TGTGCCAGCAGCTTGGGCGGGGCAGCGAACACTGAAGCTTTCTTT. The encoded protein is CASSLGGAANTEAFF.